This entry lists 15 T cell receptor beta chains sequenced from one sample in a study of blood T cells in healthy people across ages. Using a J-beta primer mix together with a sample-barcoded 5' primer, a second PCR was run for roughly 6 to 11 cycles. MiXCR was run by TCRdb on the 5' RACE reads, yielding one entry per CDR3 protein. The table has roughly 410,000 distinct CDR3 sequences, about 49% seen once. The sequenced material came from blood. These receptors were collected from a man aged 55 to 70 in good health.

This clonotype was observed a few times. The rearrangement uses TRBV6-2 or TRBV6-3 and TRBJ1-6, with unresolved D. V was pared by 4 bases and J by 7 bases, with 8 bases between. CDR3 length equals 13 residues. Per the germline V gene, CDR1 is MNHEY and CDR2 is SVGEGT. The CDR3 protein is CASSSGYNSPLHF. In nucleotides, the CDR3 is TGTGCCAGCAGTTCGGGGTACAATTCACCCCTCCACTTT.

CDR3 in amino acids: CASSSGYDNEQFF. The CDR3 DNA sequence: TGTGCCAGCAGCTCCGGGTATGACAATGAGCAGTTCTTC. The chain employs TRBV7-2 and TRBJ2-1; D uncertain. This CDR3 has 13 amino acids. V was shortened by 4 bases and J by 5 bases, with 9 bases between the two germline ends. Germline values: CDR1 SGHTA, CDR2 FQGNSA.

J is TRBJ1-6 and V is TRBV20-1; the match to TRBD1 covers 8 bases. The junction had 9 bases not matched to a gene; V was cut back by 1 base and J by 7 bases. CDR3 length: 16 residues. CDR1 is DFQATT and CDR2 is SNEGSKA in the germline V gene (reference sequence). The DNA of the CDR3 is TGCAGTGCTAGAGCCAGGGGGCTTTTTTTGAATTCACCCCTCCACTTT. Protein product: CSARARGLFLNSPLHF.

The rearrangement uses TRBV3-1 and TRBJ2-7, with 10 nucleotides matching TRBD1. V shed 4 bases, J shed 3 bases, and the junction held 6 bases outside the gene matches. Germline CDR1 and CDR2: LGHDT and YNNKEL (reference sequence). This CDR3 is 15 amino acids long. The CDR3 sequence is CASSLRQGAYYEQYF. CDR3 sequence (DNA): TGTGCCAGCAGCCTTCGACAGGGGGCGTACTACGAGCAGTACTTC.

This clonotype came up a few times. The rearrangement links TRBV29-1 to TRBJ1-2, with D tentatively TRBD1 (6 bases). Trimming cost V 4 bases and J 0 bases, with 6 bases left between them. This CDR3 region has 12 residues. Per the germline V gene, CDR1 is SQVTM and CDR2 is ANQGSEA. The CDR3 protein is CSVAGANYGYTF. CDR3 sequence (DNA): TGCAGCGTTGCAGGGGCTAACTATGGCTACACCTTC.

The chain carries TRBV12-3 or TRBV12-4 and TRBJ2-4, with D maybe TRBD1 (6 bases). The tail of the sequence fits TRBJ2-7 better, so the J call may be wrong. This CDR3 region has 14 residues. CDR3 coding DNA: TGTGCCAGCAGTTCGAAGCAGGGGCCCTACGAGCAGTACTTC. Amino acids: CASSSKQGPYEQYF.

CDR3 nucleotide sequence: TGTGCCAGCAGCTCAGGACTAGCGGGAGGAACGTGGCAGTTCTTC. Amino acids: CASSSGLAGGTWQFF. This chain links TRBV11-2 with TRBJ2-1; 14 bases map to TRBD2. Germline CDR1 is SGHAT and CDR2 is FQNNGV. This CDR3 contains 15 residues. V shed 4 bases and J 12 bases; nucleotides not matched to a gene: 8.

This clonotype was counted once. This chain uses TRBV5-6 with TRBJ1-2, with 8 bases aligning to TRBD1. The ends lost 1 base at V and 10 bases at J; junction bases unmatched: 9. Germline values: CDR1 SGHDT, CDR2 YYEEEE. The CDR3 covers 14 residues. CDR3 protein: CASSLQGAAPDYTF. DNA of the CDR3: TGTGCCAGCAGCTTGCAGGGGGCGGCCCCTGACTACACCTTC.

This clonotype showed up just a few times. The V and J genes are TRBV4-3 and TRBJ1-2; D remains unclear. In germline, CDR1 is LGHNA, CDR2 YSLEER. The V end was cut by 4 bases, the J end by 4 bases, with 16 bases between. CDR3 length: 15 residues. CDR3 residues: CASSPDRASPYGYTF. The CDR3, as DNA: TGCGCCAGCAGCCCGGACCGAGCCTCTCCCTATGGCTACACCTTC.

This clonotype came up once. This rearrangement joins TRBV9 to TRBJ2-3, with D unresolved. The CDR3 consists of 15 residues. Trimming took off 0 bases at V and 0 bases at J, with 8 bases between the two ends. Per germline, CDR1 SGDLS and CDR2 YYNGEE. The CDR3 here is CASSVGSSSTDTQYF. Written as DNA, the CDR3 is TGTGCCAGCAGCGTAGGCAGTTCTAGCACAGATACGCAGTATTTT.

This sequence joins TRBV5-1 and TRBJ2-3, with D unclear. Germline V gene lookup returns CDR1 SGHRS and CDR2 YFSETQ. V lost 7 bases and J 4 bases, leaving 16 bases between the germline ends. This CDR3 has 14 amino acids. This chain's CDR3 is CASYQGPSPDTQYF. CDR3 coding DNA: TGCGCCAGCTACCAAGGGCCATCGCCAGATACGCAGTATTTT.

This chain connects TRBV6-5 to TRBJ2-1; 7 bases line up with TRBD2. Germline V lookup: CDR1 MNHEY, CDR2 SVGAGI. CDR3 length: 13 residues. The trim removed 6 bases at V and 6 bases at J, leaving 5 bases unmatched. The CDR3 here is CASRPGLLNEQFF. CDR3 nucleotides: TGTGCCAGCAGACCGGGACTACTCAATGAGCAGTTCTTC.

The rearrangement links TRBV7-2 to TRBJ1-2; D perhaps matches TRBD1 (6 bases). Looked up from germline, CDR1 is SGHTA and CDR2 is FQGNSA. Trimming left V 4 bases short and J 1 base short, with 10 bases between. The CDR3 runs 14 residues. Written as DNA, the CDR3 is TGTGCCAGCAGCTCCGGACAGCTTAACTATGGCTACACCTTC. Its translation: CASSSGQLNYGYTF.

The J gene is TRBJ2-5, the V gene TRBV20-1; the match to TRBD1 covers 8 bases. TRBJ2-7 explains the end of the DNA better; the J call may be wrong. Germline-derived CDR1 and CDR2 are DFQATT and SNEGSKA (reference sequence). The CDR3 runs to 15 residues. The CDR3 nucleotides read TGCAGTGCTAGAGATCCAGGACAGGGAGGTTCCGAGCAGTACTTC. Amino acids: CSARDPGQGGSEQYF.

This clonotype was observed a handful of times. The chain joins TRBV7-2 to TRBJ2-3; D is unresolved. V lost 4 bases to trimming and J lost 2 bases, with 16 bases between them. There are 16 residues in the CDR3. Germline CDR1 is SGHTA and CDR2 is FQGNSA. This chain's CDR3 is CASSSNGARNTDTQYF. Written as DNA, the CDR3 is TGTGCCAGCAGCTCCAACGGCGCGAGAAACACAGATACGCAGTATTTT.